This record concerns one TCR beta chain sequence. As yet, its antigen is unknown. Patient tissue came from resections in Japan or China, 2014–2017. The CDR3 loop spans 14 amino acids. Germline V gene lookup returns CDR1 SGHRS and CDR2 YFSETQ. V lost 0 bases and J lost 4; bases outside the gene matches: 3. This record comes from a study of immune evolution from preneoplasia to lung adenocarcinoma. Points from the study as a whole: Later-stage lesions appeared to have more T cells, more diversity, less clonality. From normal lung to invasive adenocarcinoma, top clone frequencies appeared to decrease.

Clones were read by immunoSEQ multiplex PCR, and TCRdb kept only the in-frame ones, dropping some. The data show fewer than 7,500 clones, around 79% seen once. Sequencing was carried out using FFPE adjacent normal lung tissue. The chain employs TRBV5-1 and TRBJ1-1, with 7 bases lining up with TRBD1. The sequence came from a person between 65 and 79 years old with lung adenocarcinoma. CDR3 DNA: TGCGCCAGCAGCTTGGAATCAGGGGGCACTGAAGCTTTCTTT. Translating gives CASSLESGGTEAFF.